This T cell receptor (beta chain) was captured in a study of T cell repertoires in cytomegalovirus infection. About the research overall: Recently described HLA-C-restricted plus well-studied HLA-B-restricted CMV epitopes were used. Through public TCR beta signatures, both CMV infection and matching HLA type were indicated.

The trim removed 2 bases at V and 8 bases at J, leaving 8 bases unmatched. Germline V lookup: CDR1 MNHGY, CDR2 SAAAGT. The CDR3 length is 14 residues. Study results and caveats: Carriers of CMV and the relevant HLA type were discriminated by public TCR beta frequency. HLA-C-restricted, CMV-specific TCR beta clonotypes were dominant ex vivo.

Via MiXCR, TCRdb re-called the reads, giving one row per CDR3 protein. Of about 830,000 distinct CDR3 sequences listed, about 31% were seen once; the top ten hold 12%. This clonotype showed up just a few times. The target antigen is unknown. Sequencing was performed on cultured CD8+ T cells from PBMCs, taken from culture after CMV antigen stimulation. The V call is TRBV6-8, the J call TRBJ1-2, with 7 bases lining up with TRBD1. This clonotype originated in a human donor in good health (CMV status not recorded). Some clones in this sample may be carry-over from other donors' samples. The DNA of the CDR3 is TGTGCCAGCAGTTACGCACAGGGGCGCCTAGGCTACACCTTC. Protein sequence: CASSYAQGRLGYTF.